This record looks at one TCR beta chain sequence and its context. Its antigen is not identified. Trimming left V 6 bases short and J 7 bases short, with 17 bases between. Germline CDR1 and CDR2: MNHEY and SMNVEV (reference sequence). The CDR3 spans 14 residues. The protocol was immunoSEQ multiplex PCR, while the TCRdb copy is restricted to in-frame clones and leaves out a portion. The sample holds hundreds of thousands of clones, 96% seen once. This specimen belongs to a study of shared clonotypes between healthy human individuals. Study results and caveats: Sorted-subset sequencing was shown by rarefaction to be incomplete despite large depth.

CD45RO-negative CD8 cells positively selected for CCR7 made up the naive population, which excluded terminally differentiated effector memory CD45RA+ cells. The source of this sequence is a woman in her 30s in good health. The chain is built from TRBV27 and TRBJ2-3, with a weak D call TRBD2 (5 bases). Sequencing was done on a sample of naive CD8+ T cells sorted from blood. CDR3 nucleotides: TGTGCCAGCAGCCCGGTGTCTGAGCGGAATACGCAGTATTTT. Its protein product is CASSPVSERNTQYF.